This TCR beta chain is drawn from a study of T cells in Graves' hyperthyroidism and ophthalmopathy. Diagnoses rested on clinical symptoms, serum thyroxine and TRAb, thyroid ultrasound and orbital computed tomography. There are a few counts of this clonotype. Amplified regions were TCR beta CDR3 sequences from RNA transcripts. The TCR CDR3 was amplified in a first-round RT-PCR using the HTBI primer set. TCRdb reprocessed the multiplex PCR reads via MiXCR and lists one record per CDR3 protein. The sample shows a few hundred thousand distinct CDR3 sequences, about 15% of them seen only once. Sequenced material: blood. This clonotype was sampled from a woman in her twenties or thirties with Graves' hyperthyroidism.

The CDR3 loop is CASSQSNPSDPYNEQFF. In DNA, the CDR3 is TGTGCCAGCAGCCAATCCAACCCTAGCGACCCCTACAATGAGCAGTTCTTC. The gene calls are TRBV14 and TRBJ2-1, with D possibly matching TRBD2 (6 bases). Germline V gene lookup returns CDR1 SGHDN and CDR2 FVKESK. V lost 2 bases and J 2 bases, leaving 16 bases between the germline ends. The CDR3 runs to 17 residues.